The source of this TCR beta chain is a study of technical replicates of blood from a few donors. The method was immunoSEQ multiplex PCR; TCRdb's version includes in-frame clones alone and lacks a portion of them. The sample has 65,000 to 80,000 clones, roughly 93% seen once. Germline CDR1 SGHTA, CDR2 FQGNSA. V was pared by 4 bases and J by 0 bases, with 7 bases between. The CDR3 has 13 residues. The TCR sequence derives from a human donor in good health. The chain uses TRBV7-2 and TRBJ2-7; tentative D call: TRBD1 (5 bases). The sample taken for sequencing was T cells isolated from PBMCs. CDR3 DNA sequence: TGTGCCAGCAGCTCCGGACACTCCTACGAGCAGTACTTC. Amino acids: CASSSGHSYEQYF.